This T cell receptor (beta chain) emerged from a study of cytomegalovirus exposure and HLA in healthy donors. General study findings and limits: Whilst most TCR sequences proved rare, a subset of public TCRs occurred across many donors. In vitro, a few CMV-associated chains proved specific for CMV antigens. No immune exposure information besides CMV serostatus was available. According to a later analysis, donors in an Asian-associated ancestry cluster reportedly had fewer N-insertions than the approximately 670-donor mean.

Germline CDR1 and CDR2: LGHNA and YNFKEQ. The CDR3 covers 18 residues. V was cut by 0 bases and J by 5 bases, with 20 bases left in between. This clone has just one count. Its antigen is unknown. The PCR employed 60 Vbeta primers together with 13 Jbeta primers. The table came from immunoSEQ multiplex PCR; TCRdb's copy has only in-frame clones and leaves some out. The table lists some 120,000 clones, over 60% of them singletons. The rearrangement links TRBV4-2 to TRBJ2-1, with D possibly being TRBD1 (5 bases). The receptor was derived from a human donor in good health. Sample: PBMCs. The CDR3: CASSQERAGYSWDNEQFF. The CDR3 bases are TGTGCCAGCAGCCAAGAAAGAGCAGGGTACTCCTGGGACAATGAGCAGTTCTTC.